This is a list of T cell receptor beta chains from one sample in a study of blood T cells in healthy people across ages. TCRdb reanalysed the 5' RACE reads using MiXCR and keeps one entry per CDR3 protein. The sample has 1,800,000 or so distinct CDR3 sequences; roughly two fifths are singletons. The sequencing sample was made of blood. Receptors originate from a human donor in good health. Both conserved end residues are part of each CDR3. D genes are given only for firm matches. Clone sizes are given selectively: once, few, many, or a class where the clone is expanded.

few,TRBJ2-1,.,TRBV24-1,TGTGCCACCAGTGATTCCTGGGAGTCGGAGCAGTTCTTC,CATSDSWESEQFF
.,TRBJ2-7,.,TRBV28,TGTGCCAGCAGTTTCCCCCGGGACGTCTACGAGCAGTACTTC,CASSFPRDVYEQYF
.,TRBJ2-1,.,TRBV6-5,TGTACCAGCAGGGAAACAAATGTGCAGTTCTTC,CTSRETNVQFF
.,TRBJ2-5,.,TRBV15,TGTGCCACCAGCAGAGATTTCCAAGAGACCCAGTGCTTC,CATSRDFQETQCF
.,TRBJ1-1,.,TRBV6-1,TGTGCCAGCGGGGTCACTGAAGAGAACACTGAAGCTTTCTTT,CASGVTEENTEAFF
.,TRBJ2-3,TRBD2,TRBV20-1,TGCAGTGCACGGACTAGCAGAGATACGCAGTATTTT,CSARTSRDTQYF
.,TRBJ2-7,.,TRBV15,TGTGCCACCAGCAGAGATGTGGTTTCCTACAATGAGCAGTACTTC,CATSRDVVSYNEQYF
.,TRBJ2-5,.,TRBV24-1,TGTGCCACCAGTGATTTGGGGCGGGGTTTCGAGACCCAGTACTTC,CATSDLGRGFETQYF
few,TRBJ1-2,.,TRBV5-1,TGCGCCAGCAGCCTTGACCGGGACGGACTTTATGGCTACACCTTC,CASSLDRDGLYGYTF
.,TRBJ2-5,TRBD2,TRBV28,TGTGCCAGCAGTTTCCCCGGACTAGCGGGGGAAGAGACCCAGTACTTC,CASSFPGLAGEETQYF
.,TRBJ2-1,.,TRBV20-1,TGCAGTGCTAGAGAACTGGGACAAGCGCTCCAAGAGACCCAGTTCTTC,CSARELGQALQETQFF
few,TRBJ2-3,.,TRBV20-1,TGCAGTGCTAGGCTCCGGGCGATCAGAGGCGATACGCAGTATTTT,CSARLRAIRGDTQYF
few,TRBJ2-3,.,TRBV13,TGTGCCAGCAGCTACACATATCAACTGACAACTATCGCTAGCACAGATACGCAGTATTTT,CASSYTYQLTTIASTDTQYF
.,TRBJ1-5,TRBD1,TRBV6-2/TRBV6-3,TGTGCCAGCAGTTACACGACAGGGACCAGGCAGCCCCAGCATTTT,CASSYTTGTRQPQHF
.,TRBJ2-7,.,TRBV28,TGTGCCAGCAGTTCCCCGTCCAACTCCTACGAGCAGTACTTC,CASSSPSNSYEQYF
few,TRBJ1-4,TRBD1,TRBV12-3/TRBV12-4,TGTGCCAGCAGCTCTTCTCGGACAGGGCGAAATGAAAAACTGTTTTTT,CASSSSRTGRNEKLFF
few,TRBJ1-2,TRBD1,TRBV12-3/TRBV12-4,TGTGCCAGCCCCCTGGGACAGGGAGGAGGGGGCTACACCTTC,CASPLGQGGGGYTF
.,TRBJ2-2,.,TRBV12-3/TRBV12-4,TGTGCCAGCAGTTGGAGGGCAGGGGCCACCGGGGAGCGGTTTTTT,CASSWRAGATGERFF
.,TRBJ1-2,.,TRBV6-5,TGTGCCAGCAGTTACTCGAAGGGGGAGGTTAATGAGGGGTACAATGTCTATGGCTACACCTTC,CASSYSKGEVNEGYNVYGYTF
few,TRBJ2-5,.,TRBV12-3/TRBV12-4,TGTGCCAGCAGTTTTAACCCCAGTGGGATGGAGACCCAGTACTTC,CASSFNPSGMETQYF
.,TRBJ2-1,.,TRBV12-5,TGTGCTAGTGGTTTGGTCGTGGGGGACCCCTACAATGAGCAGTTCTTC,CASGLVVGDPYNEQFF
.,TRBJ2-1,.,TRBV7-8,TGTGCCAGCAACCCGACCCGCTCCTACAATGAGCAGTTCTTC,CASNPTRSYNEQFF
.,TRBJ1-5,.,TRBV15,TGTGCCACCAGCACCAGTCTCGTTGGGCAGCCCCAGCATTTT,CATSTSLVGQPQHF
many,TRBJ2-1,.,TRBV7-2,TGTGCCAGCAGCTTAGTGAGGCTTAATGAGCAGTTCTTC,CASSLVRLNEQFF
.,TRBJ2-3,.,TRBV5-6,TGTGCCAGCAGCTTGGAGCACACAGATACGCAGTATTTT,CASSLEHTDTQYF
many,TRBJ2-7,.,TRBV7-2,TGTGCCAGCAGCTTAGTTGGCTTCGGGCAGTACTTC,CASSLVGFGQYF
.,TRBJ2-1,TRBD1,TRBV2,TGTGCCAGCAGTGAACAGGGACAGCTTATGAATGAGCAGTTCTTC,CASSEQGQLMNEQFF
.,TRBJ1-2,.,TRBV6-5,TGTGCCAGCAGTTCTTCAGGGGAACGGGGCTACACCTTC,CASSSSGERGYTF
.,TRBJ2-3,TRBD1,TRBV20-1,TGCAGTGCTAGAGGTTCAACGCAGGGGGTCCTCACAGATACGCAGTATTTT,CSARGSTQGVLTDTQYF
.,TRBJ2-1,TRBD2,TRBV7-8,TGTGCCAGCAGCCACCTGGCAAGCGGGGTCGATGAGCAGTTCTTC,CASSHLASGVDEQFF
few,TRBJ1-2,.,TRBV4-3,TGCGCCAGCAGCCAGGAAAGTGGGGGGAACTACGGTGATGGCTACACCTTC,CASSQESGGNYGDGYTF
once,TRBJ2-3,TRBD1,TRBV2,TGTGCCAGCAGTGAAGCATCGGACAGGGGGAGCACAGATACGCAGTATTTT,CASSEASDRGSTDTQYF
.,TRBJ1-3,.,TRBV9,TGTGCCAGCAGCGTCGAGGGGCAACTCTCTCACTCTGGAAACACCATATATTTT,CASSVEGQLSHSGNTIYF
.,TRBJ1-1,.,TRBV6-6,TGTGCCAGCAGCGATTACACTGTAGCTTTCTTT,CASSDYTVAFF
few,TRBJ2-1,TRBD2,TRBV20-1,TGCAGTGCTAGAGATCATAGCGGGGGGCGCAATGAGCAGTTCTTC,CSARDHSGGRNEQFF
.,TRBJ1-2,.,TRBV12-3/TRBV12-4,TGTGCCAGCAGTTTAGGGGCAGGGGCCCGAGGGGGTGGCCACACCTTC,CASSLGAGARGGGHTF
.,TRBJ2-3,TRBD2,TRBV2,TGTGCCAGCAGTGAAGCGAGGACTAGCTTCCCGCCAGATACGCAGTATTTT,CASSEARTSFPPDTQYF
few,TRBJ2-7,.,TRBV5-1,TGCGCCAGCAGCTCCCTTCCGCGCGACTACGAGCAGTACTTC,CASSSLPRDYEQYF
.,TRBJ1-1,TRBD1,TRBV12-3/TRBV12-4,TGTGCCAGCGAGGGACAGGGCGCCACTGAAGCTTTCTTT,CASEGQGATEAFF
few,TRBJ1-2,.,TRBV12-3/TRBV12-4,TGTGCCAGCAGGCGACAGTATAACTATGGCTACACCTTC,CASRRQYNYGYTF
.,TRBJ2-7,TRBD2,TRBV15,TGTGCCACCAGCAGCCTGGGACTAGCGGGGGGCCTACCCCCCGGCGAGCAGTACTTC,CATSSLGLAGGLPPGEQYF
many,TRBJ2-3,.,TRBV7-3,TGTGCCAGCAGCTTAACTCTGGTTTCGGGTACGCAGTATTTT,CASSLTLVSGTQYF
.,TRBJ2-5,TRBD2,TRBV4-2,TGTGCCAGCAGCCAAGAACTAGCGGGGGGAGAAGAGACCCAGTACTTC,CASSQELAGGEETQYF
once,TRBJ1-6,.,TRBV15,TGTGCCACCAGCAGAGACCACTTT,CATSRDHF
few,TRBJ1-4,.,TRBV6-6,TGTGCCAGCAGTTCGCCAGGGGTTAATGAAAAACTGTTTTTT,CASSSPGVNEKLFF